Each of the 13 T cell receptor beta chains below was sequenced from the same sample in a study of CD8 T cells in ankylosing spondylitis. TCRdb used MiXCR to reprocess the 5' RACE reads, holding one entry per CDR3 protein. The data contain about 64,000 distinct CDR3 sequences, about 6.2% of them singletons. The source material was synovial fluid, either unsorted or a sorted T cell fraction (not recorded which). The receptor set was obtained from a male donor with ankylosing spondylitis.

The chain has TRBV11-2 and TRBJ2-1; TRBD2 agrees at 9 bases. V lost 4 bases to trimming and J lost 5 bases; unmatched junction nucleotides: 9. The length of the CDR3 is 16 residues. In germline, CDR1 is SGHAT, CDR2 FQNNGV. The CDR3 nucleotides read TGTGCCAGCAGCTACCCCGGGACTAGCAGAGACAATGAGCAGTTCTTC. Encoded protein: CASSYPGTSRDNEQFF.

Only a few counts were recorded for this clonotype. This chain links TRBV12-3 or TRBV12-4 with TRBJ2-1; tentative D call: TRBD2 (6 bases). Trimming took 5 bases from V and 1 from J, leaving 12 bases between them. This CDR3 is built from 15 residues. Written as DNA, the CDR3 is TGTGCCAGCAGTCGGGGAGGTGGTTCCTACAATGAGCAGTTCTTC. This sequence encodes CASSRGGGSYNEQFF.

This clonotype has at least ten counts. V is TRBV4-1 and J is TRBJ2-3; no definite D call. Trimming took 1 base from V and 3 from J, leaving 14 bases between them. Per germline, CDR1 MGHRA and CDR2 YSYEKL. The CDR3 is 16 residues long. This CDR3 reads CASSQVGQAITDTQYF. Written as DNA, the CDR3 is TGCGCCAGCAGCCAAGTCGGTCAGGCGATAACAGATACGCAGTATTTT.

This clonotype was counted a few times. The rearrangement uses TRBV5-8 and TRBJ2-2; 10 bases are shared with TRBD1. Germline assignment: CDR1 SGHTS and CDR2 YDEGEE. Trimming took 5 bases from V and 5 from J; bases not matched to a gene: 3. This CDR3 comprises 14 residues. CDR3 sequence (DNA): TGTGCCAGCAGTACGGGACAGGGGACCGGGGAGCTGTTTTTT. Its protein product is CASSTGQGTGELFF.

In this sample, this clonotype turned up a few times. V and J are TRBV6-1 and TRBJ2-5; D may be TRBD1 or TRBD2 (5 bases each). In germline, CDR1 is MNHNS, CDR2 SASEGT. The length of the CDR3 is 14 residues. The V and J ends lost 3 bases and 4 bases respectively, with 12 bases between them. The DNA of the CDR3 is TGTGCCAGCAGTGATCTTGGGGGTTTAGAGACCCAGTACTTC. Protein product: CASSDLGGLETQYF.

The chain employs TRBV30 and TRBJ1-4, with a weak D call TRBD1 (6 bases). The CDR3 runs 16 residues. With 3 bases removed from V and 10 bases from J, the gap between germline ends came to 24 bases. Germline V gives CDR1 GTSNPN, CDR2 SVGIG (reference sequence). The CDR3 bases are TGTGCCTGGAGCGCCATTGGGGGCGGTCGGCTTGGAAAACTGTTTTTT. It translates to CAWSAIGGGRLGKLFF.

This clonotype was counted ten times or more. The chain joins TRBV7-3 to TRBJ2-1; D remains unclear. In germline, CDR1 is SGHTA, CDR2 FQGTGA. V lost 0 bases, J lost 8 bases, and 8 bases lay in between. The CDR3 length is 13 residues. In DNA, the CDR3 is TGTGCCAGCAGCTTAACCCTGGATCATGAGCAGTTCTTC. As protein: CASSLTLDHEQFF.

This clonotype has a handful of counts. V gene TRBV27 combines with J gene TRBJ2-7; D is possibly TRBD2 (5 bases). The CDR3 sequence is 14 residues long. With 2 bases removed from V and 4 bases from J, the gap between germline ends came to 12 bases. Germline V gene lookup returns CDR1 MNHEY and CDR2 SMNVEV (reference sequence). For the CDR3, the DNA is TGTGCCAGCAGTTTAGACCTCCGAGGGTACGAGCAGTACTTC. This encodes CASSLDLRGYEQYF.

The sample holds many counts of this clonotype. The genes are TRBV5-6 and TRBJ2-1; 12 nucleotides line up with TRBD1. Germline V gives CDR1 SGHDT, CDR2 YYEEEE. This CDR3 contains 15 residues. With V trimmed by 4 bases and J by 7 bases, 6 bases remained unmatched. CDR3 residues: CASSRDRGQRNEQFF. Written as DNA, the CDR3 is TGTGCCAGCAGCCGGGACAGGGGGCAAAGGAATGAGCAGTTCTTC.

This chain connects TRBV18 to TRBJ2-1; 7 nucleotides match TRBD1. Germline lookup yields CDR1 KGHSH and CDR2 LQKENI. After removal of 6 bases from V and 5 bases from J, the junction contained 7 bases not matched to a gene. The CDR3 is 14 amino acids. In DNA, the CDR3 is TGTGCCAGCTCCCCCAGACAGGGCGACAATGAGCAGTTCTTC. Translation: CASSPRQGDNEQFF.

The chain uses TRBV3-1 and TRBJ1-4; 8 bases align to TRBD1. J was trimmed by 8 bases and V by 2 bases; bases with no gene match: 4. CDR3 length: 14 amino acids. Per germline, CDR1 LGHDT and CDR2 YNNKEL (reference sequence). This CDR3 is CASSQYRGSEKLFF. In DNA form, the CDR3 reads TGTGCCAGCAGCCAATACAGGGGGTCGGAAAAACTGTTTTTT.

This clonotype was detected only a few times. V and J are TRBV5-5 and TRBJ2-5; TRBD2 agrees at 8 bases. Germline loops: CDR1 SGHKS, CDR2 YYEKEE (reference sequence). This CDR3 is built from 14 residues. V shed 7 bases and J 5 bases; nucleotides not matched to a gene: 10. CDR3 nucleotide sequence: TGTGCCAGCGCTGGGACGGGGGGGCAGGAGACCCAGTACTTC. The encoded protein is CASAGTGGQETQYF.

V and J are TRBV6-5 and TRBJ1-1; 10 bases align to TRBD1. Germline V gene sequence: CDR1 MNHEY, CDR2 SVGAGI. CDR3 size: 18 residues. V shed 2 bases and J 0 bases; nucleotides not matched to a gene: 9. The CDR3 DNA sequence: TGTGCCAGCAGTTACGGGCCGGGACAGGGGACCGTGAACACTGAAGCTTTCTTT. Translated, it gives CASSYGPGQGTVNTEAFF.